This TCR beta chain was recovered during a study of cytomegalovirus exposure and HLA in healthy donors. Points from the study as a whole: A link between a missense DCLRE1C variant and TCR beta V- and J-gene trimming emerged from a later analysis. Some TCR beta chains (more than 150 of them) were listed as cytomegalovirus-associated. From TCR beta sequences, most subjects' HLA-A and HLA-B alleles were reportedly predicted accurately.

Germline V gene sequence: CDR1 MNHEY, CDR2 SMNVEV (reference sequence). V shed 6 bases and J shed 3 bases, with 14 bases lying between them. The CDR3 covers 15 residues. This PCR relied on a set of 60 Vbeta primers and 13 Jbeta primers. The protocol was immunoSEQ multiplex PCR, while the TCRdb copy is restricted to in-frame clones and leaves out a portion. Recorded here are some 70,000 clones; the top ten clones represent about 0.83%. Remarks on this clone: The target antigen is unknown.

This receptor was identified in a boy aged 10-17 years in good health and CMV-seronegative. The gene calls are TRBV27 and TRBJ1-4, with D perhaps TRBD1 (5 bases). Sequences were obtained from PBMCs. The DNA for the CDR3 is TGTGCCAGCAGCCAGGGTGGTAAGGCTAATGAAAAACTGTTTTTT. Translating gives CASSQGGKANEKLFF.